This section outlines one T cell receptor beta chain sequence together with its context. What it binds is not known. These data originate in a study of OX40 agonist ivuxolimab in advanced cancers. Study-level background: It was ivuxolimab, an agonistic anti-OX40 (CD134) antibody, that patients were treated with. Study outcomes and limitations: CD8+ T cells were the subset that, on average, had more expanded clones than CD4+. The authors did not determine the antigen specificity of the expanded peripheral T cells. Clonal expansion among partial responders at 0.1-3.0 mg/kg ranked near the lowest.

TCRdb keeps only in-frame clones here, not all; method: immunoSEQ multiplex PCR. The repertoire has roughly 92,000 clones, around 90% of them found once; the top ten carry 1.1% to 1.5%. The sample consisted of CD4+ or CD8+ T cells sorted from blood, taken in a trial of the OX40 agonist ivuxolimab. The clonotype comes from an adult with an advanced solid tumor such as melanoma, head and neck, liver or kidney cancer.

This CDR3 reads CASSFGQINIQYF. For the CDR3, the DNA is TGTGCCAGCAGTTTTGGGCAGATAAACATTCAGTACTTC. The chain carries TRBV28 and TRBJ2-4; D gene ambiguous. CDR3 length: 13 amino acids. Per the germline V gene, CDR1 is MDHEN and CDR2 is SYDVKM. Trimming took 3 bases from V and 6 from J, leaving 9 bases between them.